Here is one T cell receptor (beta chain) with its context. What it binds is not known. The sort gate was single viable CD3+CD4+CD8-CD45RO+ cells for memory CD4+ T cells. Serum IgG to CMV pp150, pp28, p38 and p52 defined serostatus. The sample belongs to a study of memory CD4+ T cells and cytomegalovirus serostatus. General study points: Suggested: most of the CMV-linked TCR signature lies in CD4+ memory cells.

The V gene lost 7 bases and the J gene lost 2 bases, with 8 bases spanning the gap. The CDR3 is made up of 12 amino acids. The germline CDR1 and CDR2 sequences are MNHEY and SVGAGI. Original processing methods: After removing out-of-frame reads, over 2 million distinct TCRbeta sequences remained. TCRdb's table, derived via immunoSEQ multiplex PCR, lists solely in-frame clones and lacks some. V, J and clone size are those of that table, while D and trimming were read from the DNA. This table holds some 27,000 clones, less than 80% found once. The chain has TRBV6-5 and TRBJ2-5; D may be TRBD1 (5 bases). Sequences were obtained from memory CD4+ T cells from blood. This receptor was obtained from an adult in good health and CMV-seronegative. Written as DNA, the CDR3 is TGTGCCAGCAAAAACAGGCAAGAGACCCAGTACTTC. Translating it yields CASKNRQETQYF.